Reported below is one T cell receptor (beta chain). The antigen remains unidentified. The repertoire was sequenced with immunoSEQ multiplex PCR; TCRdb's copy has only in-frame clones and lacks some. The sample shows approximately 100,000 clones, 80% to 95% of them seen only once. These data are taken from a study of Tregs in tolerant kidney transplant recipients. Whole-study findings and limits: Antigen-driven expansion was suggested because donor-specific Tregs expanded more than all Tregs in tolerant patients.

CDR1 is SGHVS and CDR2 is FQNEAQ in the germline V gene. The CDR3 consists of 14 residues. V lost 3 bases and J lost 7, with 10 bases in between. Unstimulated regulatory T cells (CD4+CD25+CD127-), CD4+CD25- non-regulatory cells, CD4 and CD8 cells were FACS-sorted from thawed PBMCs. This TCR was recovered from a human donor who received a combined kidney and bone marrow transplant. Sequenced material: CD4+ T cells from blood, taken before the transplant. The J gene is TRBJ1-6, the V gene TRBV7-8, with D perhaps TRBD1 (6 bases). In DNA form, the CDR3 reads TGTGCCAGCAGCTTTATGCAGGGGAATTCACCCCTCCACTTT. Encoded protein: CASSFMQGNSPLHF.